This is a list of T cell receptor beta chains from one sample in a study of Ad26.COV2.S vaccination and SARS-CoV-2 variants. Here immunoSEQ multiplex PCR was the method, and the copy in TCRdb shows in-frame clones only, minus some. The sample consists of about 350,000 clones, roughly 84% of them appearing once. The sample consisted of peripheral blood, taken in a trial of Ad26.COV2.S vaccine versus placebo. Receptor source: a person aged 18-65 years who received the Ad26.COV2.S COVID-19 vaccine or a placebo. CDR3s include the opening cysteine and the closing phenylalanine or tryptophan. A D gene is named only where the DNA matches it firmly. Part of the rows lack a size; the others show once, few, many or a class for expanded clones.

abundance | j_gene | d_gene | len | v_gene | CDR3nt | CDR3aa
. | TRBJ2-3 | TRBD2 | 16 | TRBV6-6 | TGTGCCAGCAGTTACGGTGGCGGGGGGTTCACAGATACGCAGTATTTT | CASSYGGGGFTDTQYF
once | TRBJ1-5 | . | 12 | TRBV10-1 | TGCGCCAGCGACCGGGGGGGTCAGCCCCAGCATTTT | CASDRGGQPQHF
. | TRBJ1-4 | . | 15 | TRBV6-5 | TGTGCCAGCAAAACCGATACAAGGGCCAATGAAAAACTGTTTTTT | CASKTDTRANEKLFF
. | TRBJ2-1 | . | 15 | TRBV4-1 | TGCGCCAGCAGCCTGAACCGGGACAACCACAATGAGCAGTTCTTC | CASSLNRDNHNEQFF
. | TRBJ2-3 | . | 14 | TRBV4-3 | TGCGCCAGCAGCATACATACCGGGGGAGATACGCAGTATTTT | CASSIHTGGDTQYF
. | TRBJ2-1 | . | 15 | TRBV18 | TGTGCCAGCTCGCAAGACGCGAGCTCCTACAATGAGCAGTTCTTC | CASSQDASSYNEQFF
. | TRBJ2-7 | TRBD1 | 17 | TRBV27 | TGTGCCAGCAGCTCGACAACTAGGACAGGGCGATCCTACGAGCAGTACTTC | CASSSTTRTGRSYEQYF
. | TRBJ1-1 | . | 15 | TRBV10-3 | TGTGCCATCAGTGAGTCGACAGCGTCAGCCGTTGAAGCTTTCTTT | CAISESTASAVEAFF
. | TRBJ2-5 | TRBD2 | 14 | TRBV3-1/TRBV3-2 | TGTGCCAGCACAGGCCAGCGGGGGCAAGAGACCCAGTACTTC | CASTGQRGQETQYF
. | TRBJ2-2 | . | 14 | TRBV7-2 | TGTGCCAGCAGCTTAGGGGGCGTCAGCGGGGAGCTGTTTTTT | CASSLGGVSGELFF
once | TRBJ2-7 | TRBD2 | 15 | TRBV9 | TGTGCCAGCAGCGTAGTTGGGACTAGCGATGGCGAGCAGTACTTC | CASSVVGTSDGEQYF
. | TRBJ2-2 | TRBD1 | 14 | TRBV14 | TGTGCCAGCAGCCTACACAGGGGGACCGGGGAGCTGTTTTTT | CASSLHRGTGELFF
. | TRBJ2-3 | . | 12 | TRBV12-5 | TGTGCTAGTGGACCTGACACAGATACGCAGTATTTT | CASGPDTDTQYF
. | TRBJ2-5 | . | 15 | TRBV5-5 | TGTCCCCCAAACGCCGGGCCCTATTTGCGGAAGACCCAGTACTTC | CPPNAGPYLRKTQYF
few | TRBJ1-6 | TRBD1 | 16 | TRBV27 | TGTGCCAGCAGCCCCCAGGGGGTCTCCTATAATTCACCCCTCCACTTT | CASSPQGVSYNSPLHF
. | TRBJ2-6 | . | 16 | TRBV19 | TGTGCCAGTAGTATAGTTTGGGCGTCTGGGGCCAACGTCCTGACTTTC | CASSIVWASGANVLTF
. | TRBJ2-2 | . | 20 | TRBV9 | TGTGCCAGCAGCCTCCAGACGGGGCGGGACCACCAACACCCAACCGGGGAGCTGTTTTTT | CASSLQTGRDHQHPTGELFF
. | TRBJ2-2 | TRBD2 | 19 | TRBV3-1/TRBV3-2 | TGTGCCAGCAGCGTACGACTAGCGGGGGGGCAGAGTACCACCGGGGAGCTGTTTTTT | CASSVRLAGGQSTTGELFF
. | TRBJ2-2 | TRBD1 | 15 | TRBV7-8 | TGTGCCAGCAGACCCGGGACAGGGAACACCGGGGAGCTGTTTTTT | CASRPGTGNTGELFF
. | TRBJ1-2 | . | 12 | TRBV18 | TGTGCCAGCTCACTACTTGTGGGAGGCTACACCTTC | CASSLLVGGYTF
. | TRBJ1-4 | . | 17 | TRBV28 | TGTGCCAGCAGTTTATTTTCATTCCGGCCCCGTAATGAAAAACTGTTTTTT | CASSLFSFRPRNEKLFF
. | TRBJ1-1 | . | 14 | TRBV6-2/TRBV6-3 | TGTGCCAGCAGTTACCGATTATTCGGGGCTGAAGCTTTCTTT | CASSYRLFGAEAFF
. | TRBJ1-1 | . | 12 | TRBV6-5 | TGTGCCAGCAGAACGGGGGGTGCTGAAGCTTTCTTT | CASRTGGAEAFF
. | TRBJ1-2 | . | 16 | TRBV3-1/TRBV3-2 | TGTGCCAGCAGTCTCAAGGGCGGCGGGACCTTCTATGGCTACACCTTC | CASSLKGGGTFYGYTF
once | TRBJ1-1 | TRBD1 | 15 | TRBV18 | TGTGCCAGCTCACCTCCGACAGGGGTGAACACTGAAGCTTTCTTT | CASSPPTGVNTEAFF
. | TRBJ1-1 | TRBD1 | 15 | TRBV6-5 | TGTGCCAGCAGAGTGGACAGGTGGGGGGACACTGAAGCTTTCTTT | CASRVDRWGDTEAFF
. | TRBJ2-3 | . | 13 | TRBV28 | TGTGCCTGGAGACCTGGGCCCACAGATACGCAGTATTTT | CAWRPGPTDTQYF
few | TRBJ2-7 | TRBD1 | 15 | TRBV18 | TGTGCCAGCTCAACATCTGGGACAGGGATTGCCGAGCAGTACTTC | CASSTSGTGIAEQYF
few | TRBJ1-2 | TRBD1 | 14 | TRBV5-4 | TGTGCCAGCAGCTCAAGGACAGGGTGGGATGGCTACACCTTC | CASSSRTGWDGYTF
. | TRBJ2-7 | . | 12 | TRBV5-1 | TGCGCCAGCAGCTTGGAAGGATACGAGCAGTACTTC | CASSLEGYEQYF
. | TRBJ2-5 | TRBD2 | 16 | TRBV9 | TGTGCCAGCAGCCCCACACTAGCGGGAGTTAAAGAGACCCAGTACTTC | CASSPTLAGVKETQYF
. | TRBJ2-3 | . | 16 | TRBV3-1/TRBV3-2 | TGTGCCAGCAGCCAAGATCTCCTAGCTAGCACAGATACGCAGTATTTT | CASSQDLLASTDTQYF
once | TRBJ2-5 | TRBD2 | 15 | TRBV15 | TGTGCCACCGATATAGCGGGAGGCCCACAAGAGACCCAGTACTTC | CATDIAGGPQETQYF
. | TRBJ2-5 | . | 16 | TRBV7-9 | TGTGCCAGTATCGGGGGAGGAGCGGCCGGGATGGAGACCCAGTACTTC | CASIGGGAAGMETQYF
. | TRBJ1-2 | . | 13 | TRBV10-1 | TGCGCCAGCAGTGAGTTTTCCGGGGGCGGCTACACCTTC | CASSEFSGGGYTF
. | TRBJ2-2 | TRBD1 | 17 | TRBV7-2 | TGTGCCAGCAGCTTAAATCGGGACAGGGGGAACACCGGGGAGCTGTTTTTT | CASSLNRDRGNTGELFF
once | TRBJ1-6 | . | 15 | TRBV10-3 | TGTGCCATCAGGACCCACGACAGCGTTAATTCACCCCTCCACTTT | CAIRTHDSVNSPLHF
. | TRBJ2-1 | . | 14 | TRBV10-3 | TGTGCCACCGAGAAGGGGAAGGGTAGCGATGAGCAGTTCTTC | CATEKGKGSDEQFF
. | TRBJ2-1 | . | 12 | TRBV28 | TGTGCCAGCAGCAAGAGGGGTTGGGAGCAGTTCTTC | CASSKRGWEQFF
. | TRBJ2-5 | . | 14 | TRBV3-1/TRBV3-2 | TGTGCCAGCAGCCAAGTAGGAGGGACCGAGACCCAGTACTTC | CASSQVGGTETQYF
. | TRBJ2-7 | . | 15 | TRBV5-1 | TGCGCCAGCAGCCCTGGACGGGAGAGATCCTACGAGCAGTACTTC | CASSPGRERSYEQYF
. | TRBJ2-7 | . | 12 | TRBV5-4 | TGTGCCAGCAGCCGGGACGGGTACGAGCAGTACTTC | CASSRDGYEQYF
. | TRBJ2-4 | TRBD1 | 16 | TRBV7-2 | TGTGCCAGCAGCTTAGGGCGGGGGACAGGGATAAACATTCAGTACTTC | CASSLGRGTGINIQYF
once | TRBJ2-2 | . | 13 | TRBV10-1 | TGCGCCAGCAGGCGGGACCAGACCGGGGAGCTGTTTTTT | CASRRDQTGELFF
. | TRBJ1-2 | . | 13 | TRBV2 | TGTGCCAGCAGTGAAGCGAACCGCTATGGCTACACCTTC | CASSEANRYGYTF
. | TRBJ2-5 | . | 16 | TRBV19 | TGTGCCAGTAGTTTTCACGGGGGACAGTACCAAGAGACCCAGTACTTC | CASSFHGGQYQETQYF
few | TRBJ1-4 | TRBD1 | 14 | TRBV3-1/TRBV3-2 | TGTGCCAGCAGCCAAGGGGGGTCCAGGGGGGCACTGTTTTTT | CASSQGGSRGALFF
. | TRBJ2-3 | . | 13 | TRBV7-9 | TGTGCCAGCAGCTTGGCGGGGTCAGATACGCAGTATTTT | CASSLAGSDTQYF